The 2 T cell receptor beta chains in this list originate from one sample, sequenced in a study of PD-L1 blockade in urothelial cancer (dated by TCRdb to the late 2010s). Libraries came from the immunoSEQ multiplex PCR assay. Drawn from immuneACCESS, this table holds only the in-frame rearrangements with V and J called that TCRdb kept. Clones are partly lost; checked studies trace under half to an unresolved V gene and leave the rest unexplained. This sample gives 35,000 to 45,000 clones in total; 80% to 90% of them show up just once. Roughly 16% of the sample rests with the top ten. Taken with the paper, the label for time point translates to: peripheral blood 6 weeks after treatment start. The sequenced sample was PBMCs, obtained around atezolizumab (anti-PD-L1) treatment. The receptors here all came from a man aged 60 to 75 with urothelial cancer.

This clone was counted a few times. V usage is TRBV4-1 and J usage is TRBJ1-2, with D maybe TRBD1 (5 bases). V was trimmed by 0 bases and J by 8 bases, leaving 19 bases between them. The CDR3 has 16 residues. Germline CDR1 MGHRA, CDR2 YSYEKL. The CDR3 region is CASSQEEQGLLSGYTF. CDR3 nucleotides: TGCGCCAGCAGCCAAGAGGAGCAGGGCTTGCTATCCGGCTACACCTTC.

This clone was recorded once. V and J are TRBV2 and TRBJ1-6, with 11 bases aligning to TRBD1. Germline CDR1 and CDR2: SNHLY and FYNNEI. Trimming took 1 base from V and 13 from J; bases not matched to a gene: 6. CDR3 length: 15 amino acids. The CDR3 sequence is CASSEGTGGPSPLHF. CDR3 nucleotides: TGTGCCAGCAGTGAAGGGACAGGGGGCCCTAGTCCCCTCCACTTT. Full variable domain (rest looked up from reference TRBV2 and TRBJ1-6): EPEVTQTPSHQVTQMGQEVILRCVPISNHLYFYWYRQILGQKVEFLVSFYNNEISEKSEIFDDQFSVERPDGSNFTLKIRSTKLEDSAMYFCASSEGTGGPSPLHFGNGTRLTVT.